What follows are 6 T cell receptor beta chains derived from one specimen sequenced in a study of T-cell reconstitution after alpha-beta-depleted transplantation in children. Preparation of the TCRbeta library involved a method that used unique molecular identifiers. TCRdb passed the PCR reads through MiXCR, listing each CDR3 protein once. The sample carries about 400,000 distinct CDR3 sequences, roughly 20% recorded once. The sequencing used PBMCs from the stem cell graft donor, collected from the stem cell graft. These receptors originate from a human donor who donated a stem cell graft to a child with acute myeloid leukemia.

The V and J genes are TRBV7-9 and TRBJ2-1, with 10 bases aligning to TRBD2. This CDR3 comprises 16 residues. Germline lookup yields CDR1 SEHNR and CDR2 FQNEAQ (reference sequence). The J segment lost 8 bases and the V segment lost 4 bases, leaving 11 bases of the junction unmatched. The CDR3 region has the DNA TGTGCCAGCAGCTCGCGGCTAGCGGGAGTAGGTGATGAGCAGTTCTTC. It translates to CASSSRLAGVGDEQFF.

Comment on this clonotype: A junction boundary mismatches the germline segment, possibly from a read error. The rearrangement joins TRBV29-1 to TRBJ2-7; TRBD1 or TRBD2 may be the D gene (5 bases each). CDR1 and CDR2 (germline): SQVTM, ANQGSEA. The CDR3 is 16 amino acids. CDR3: CSVEEAVRGETYELYF. For the CDR3, the DNA is TGCAGCGTTGAAGAAGCGGTACGGGGCGAGACCTACGAGCTGTACTTC.

The J gene is TRBJ1-1, the V gene TRBV4-1, with 9 bases identical to TRBD1. Losses at the gene ends were 0 bases for V and 4 bases for J; bases not matched to a gene: 9. Germline assignment: CDR1 MGHRA and CDR2 YSYEKL. This CDR3 has 17 amino acids. CDR3 sequence (DNA): TGCGCCAGCAGCCAAGATCGTCCGGGACAGGGAGGCACTGAAGCTTTCTTT. It translates to CASSQDRPGQGGTEAFF.

CDR3 sequence (DNA): TGCGCCAGCAGTGGACGAATTTCAGATACGCAGTATTTT. Translation gives CASSGRISDTQYF. V is TRBV10-2 and J is TRBJ2-3; D remains ambiguous. In germline, CDR1 is WSHSY, CDR2 SAAADI. There are 13 residues in the CDR3. Trimming removed 4 bases at V and 4 bases at J, with 9 bases between.

The chain carries TRBV12-3 or TRBV12-4 and TRBJ2-3; 8 positions agree with TRBD1. V shed 6 bases, J shed 8 bases, and the junction held 7 bases outside the gene matches. CDR3 length: 13 residues. Here the CDR3 DNA reads TGTGCCAGCAGGCAGGGGGCGAGGGTTACGCAGTATTTT. This translates into CASRQGARVTQYF.

The table lists this clonotype with a few counts. CDR3 sequence (DNA): TGCGCCAGCAGCCAGGGACTAGCGGGATACTATGAGCAGTTCTTC. This sequence encodes CASSQGLAGYYEQFF. The chain uses TRBV4-3 and TRBJ2-1; 13 bases map to TRBD2. The CDR3 runs to 15 residues. Germline lookup yields CDR1 LGHNA and CDR2 YSLEER. Trimming took 3 bases from V and 8 from J; bases not matched to a gene: 4.